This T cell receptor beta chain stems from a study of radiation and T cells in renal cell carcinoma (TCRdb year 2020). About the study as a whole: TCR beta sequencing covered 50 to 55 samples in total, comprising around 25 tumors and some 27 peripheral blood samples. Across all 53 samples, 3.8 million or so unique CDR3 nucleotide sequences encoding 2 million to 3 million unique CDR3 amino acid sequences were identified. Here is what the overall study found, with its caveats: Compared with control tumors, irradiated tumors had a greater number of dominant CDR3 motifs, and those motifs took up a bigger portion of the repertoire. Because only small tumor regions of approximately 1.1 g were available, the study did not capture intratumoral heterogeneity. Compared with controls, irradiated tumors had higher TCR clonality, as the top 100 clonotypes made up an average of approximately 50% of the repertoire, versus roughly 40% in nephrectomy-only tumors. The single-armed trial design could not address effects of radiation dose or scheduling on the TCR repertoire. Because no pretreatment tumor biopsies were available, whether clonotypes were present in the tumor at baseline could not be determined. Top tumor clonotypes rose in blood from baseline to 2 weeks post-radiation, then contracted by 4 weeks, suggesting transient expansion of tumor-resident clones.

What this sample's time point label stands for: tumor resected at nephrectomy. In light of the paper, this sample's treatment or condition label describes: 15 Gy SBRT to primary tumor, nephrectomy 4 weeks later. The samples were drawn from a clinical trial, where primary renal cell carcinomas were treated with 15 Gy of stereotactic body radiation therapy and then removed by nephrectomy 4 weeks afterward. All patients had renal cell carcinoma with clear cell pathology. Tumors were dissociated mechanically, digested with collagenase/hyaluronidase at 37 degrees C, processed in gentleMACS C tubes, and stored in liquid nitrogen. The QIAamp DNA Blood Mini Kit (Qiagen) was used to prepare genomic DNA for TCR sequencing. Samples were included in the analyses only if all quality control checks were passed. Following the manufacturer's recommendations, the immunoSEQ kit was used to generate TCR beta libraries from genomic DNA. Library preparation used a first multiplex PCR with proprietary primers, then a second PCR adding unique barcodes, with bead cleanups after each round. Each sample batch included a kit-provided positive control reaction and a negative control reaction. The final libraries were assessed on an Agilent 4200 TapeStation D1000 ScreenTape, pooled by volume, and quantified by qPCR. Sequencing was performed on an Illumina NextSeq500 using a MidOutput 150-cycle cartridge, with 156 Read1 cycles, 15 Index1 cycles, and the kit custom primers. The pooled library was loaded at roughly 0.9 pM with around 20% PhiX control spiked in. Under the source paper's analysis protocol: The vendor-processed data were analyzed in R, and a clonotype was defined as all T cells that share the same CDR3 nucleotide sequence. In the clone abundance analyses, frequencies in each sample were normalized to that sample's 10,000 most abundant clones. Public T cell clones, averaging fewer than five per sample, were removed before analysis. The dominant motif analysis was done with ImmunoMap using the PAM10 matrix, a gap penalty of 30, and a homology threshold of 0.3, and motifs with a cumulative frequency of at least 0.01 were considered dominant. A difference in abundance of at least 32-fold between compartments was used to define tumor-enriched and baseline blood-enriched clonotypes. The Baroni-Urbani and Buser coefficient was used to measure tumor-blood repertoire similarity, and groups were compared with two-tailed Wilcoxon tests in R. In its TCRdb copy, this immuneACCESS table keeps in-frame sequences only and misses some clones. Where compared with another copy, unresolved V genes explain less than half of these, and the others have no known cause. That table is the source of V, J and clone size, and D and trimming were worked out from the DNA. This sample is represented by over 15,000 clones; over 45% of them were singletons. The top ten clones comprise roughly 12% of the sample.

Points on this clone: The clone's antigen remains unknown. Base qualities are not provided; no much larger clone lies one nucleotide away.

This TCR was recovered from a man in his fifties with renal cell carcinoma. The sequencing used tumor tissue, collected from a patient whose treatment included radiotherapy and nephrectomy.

The CDR3: CASSEAVNAGYGYTF. DNA sequence: TGTGCCAGCAGTGAAGCGGTGAACGCCGGCTATGGCTACACCTTC. Rearrangement joined TRBV6-1 to TRBJ1-2; no confident D gene assignment can be made. As encoded in the germline V gene, CDR1 is MNHNS while CDR2 is SASEGT. A distance of 12 bases separates the germline ends of V and J, which lose 0 bases and 4 bases respectively. The CDR3 holds 15 amino acids from the cysteine to the phenylalanine. Of the read, only the CDR3 DNA is kept; its 45 bases are in frame from base 1.